Below are 25 T cell receptor beta chains sequenced from a single sample in a study of T cell changes during pregnancy in multiple sclerosis. TCRdb keeps only in-frame clones here, not all; method: immunoSEQ multiplex PCR. Of approximately 74,000 clones listed, less than 90% are singletons. The material sequenced was peripheral blood, taken before pregnancy. These receptors were collected from a female donor with multiple sclerosis, enrolled in a pregnancy study.

J is TRBJ2-7 and V is TRBV9; no clear D. Per the germline V gene, CDR1 is SGDLS and CDR2 is YYNGEE. Trimming pared 3 bases from V and 7 bases from J, leaving 14 bases between. This CDR3 comprises 13 residues. In nucleotides, the CDR3 is TGTGCCAGCAGCGGCCCTTTTGAGTCGGAGCAGTACTTC. It encodes CASSGPFESEQYF.

This clone turned up a few times. The chain recombines TRBV18 with TRBJ1-1, with TRBD1 as a possible D gene (5 bases). Trimming pared 6 bases from V and 5 bases from J, leaving 19 bases between. Germline V gives CDR1 KGHSH, CDR2 LQKENI. The CDR3 is 15 residues long. Written as DNA, the CDR3 is TGTGCCAGCTCCCCAGGGCAGGGCCAAGGGACTGAAGCTTTCTTT. It codes for CASSPGQGQGTEAFF.

This clone was seen many times. Different DNA sequences within this sample yield the same CDR3. The rearrangement links TRBV5-1 to TRBJ1-1; D possibly corresponds to TRBD1 (6 bases). This CDR3 has 17 residues. Deletions cut 0 bases from V and 4 bases from J, with 19 bases between. CDR1 is SGHRS, CDR2 YFSETQ, per germline. CDR3 region: CASSLGPGGASATEAFF. The DNA for the CDR3 is TGCGCCAGCAGCTTGGGTCCGGGGGGCGCGTCGGCCACTGAAGCTTTCTTT.

This clone has only a few counts. V and J are TRBV5-1 and TRBJ2-7, with D tentatively TRBD1 (5 bases). V dropped 0 bases and J dropped 3 bases, with 10 bases sitting between them. The CDR3 sequence is 14 residues long. Germline-derived CDR1 and CDR2 are SGHRS and YFSETQ. CDR3 DNA sequence: TGCGCCAGCAGCTTGGCCCAGGGTAACTACGAGCAGTACTTC. Its protein is CASSLAQGNYEQYF. Looking up the rest from reference TRBV5-1 and TRBJ2-7 gives the full variable domain: KAGVTQTPRYLIKTRGQQVTLSCSPISGHRSVSWYQQTPGQGLQFLFEYFSETQRNKGNFPGRFSGRQFSNSRSEMNVSTLELGDSALYLCASSLAQGNYEQYFGPGTRLTVT.

The chain employs TRBV6-5 and TRBJ2-7; maybe TRBD1 (6 bases). The CDR3 has 15 amino acids. V shed 2 bases and J shed 1 base, with 12 bases lying between them. Germline V gene sequence: CDR1 MNHEY, CDR2 SVGAGI. CDR3 loop: CASSYGTGSSYEQYF. CDR3 coding DNA: TGTGCCAGCAGTTACGGTACAGGGAGTTCCTACGAGCAGTACTTC.

V is TRBV11-2 and J is TRBJ1-2; D ambiguous. The V end lost 3 bases, the J end lost 5 bases, and 7 bases lay between the germline ends. Germline V gene data show CDR1 as SGHAT and CDR2 as FQNNGV. The CDR3 is 12 amino acids. CDR3 sequence reads: CASSFSGYGYTF. The DNA of the CDR3 is TGTGCCAGCAGCTTCTCCGGGTATGGCTACACCTTC.

J is TRBJ1-1 and V is TRBV6-5; 9 bases map to TRBD1. The V segment lost 5 bases and the J segment 4 bases; nucleotides outside the gene matches: 8. From germline, CDR1 is MNHEY and CDR2 SVGAGI. The CDR3 totals 15 residues. As DNA, the CDR3 is TGTGCCAGCAGTCTCTCAGGGACAGGGACCACTGAAGCTTTCTTT. Translation gives CASSLSGTGTTEAFF.

The chain is built from TRBV6-5 and TRBJ1-1; D might be TRBD1 (5 bases). CDR1 is MNHEY and CDR2 is SVGAGI in the germline V gene. Trimming shortened V by 6 bases and J by 4 bases, and 12 bases separated the two germline ends. The CDR3 sequence is 13 residues long. The CDR3 here is CASRPQGSTEAFF. The CDR3 DNA sequence: TGTGCCAGCAGGCCCCAGGGCTCCACTGAAGCTTTCTTT.

The chain carries TRBV7-9 and TRBJ2-7; 9 bases map to TRBD2. Germline V gene sequence: CDR1 SEHNR, CDR2 FQNEAQ (reference sequence). J gave up 2 bases and V 5 bases, and 7 bases lay outside the gene matches. CDR3 length: 15 amino acids. This CDR3 is CASSHGASGTYEQYF. The CDR3 DNA reads as TGTGCCAGCAGCCACGGGGCTAGCGGGACCTACGAGCAGTACTTC. Looking up the rest from reference TRBV7-9 and TRBJ2-7 gives the full variable domain: DTGVSQNPRHKITKRGQNVTFRCDPISEHNRLYWYRQTLGQGPEFLTYFQNEAQLEKSRLLSDRFSAERPKGSFSTLEIQRTEQGDSAMYLCASSHGASGTYEQYFGPGTRLTVT.

The rearrangement joins TRBV4-2 to TRBJ1-4, with 12 positions matching TRBD1. The CDR3 totals 18 residues. Trimming took 1 base from V and 7 from J; bases not matched to a gene: 10. Germline CDR1 LGHNA, CDR2 YNFKEQ. CDR3 sequence: CASSQGVGDRGRGEKLFF. The DNA of the CDR3 is TGTGCCAGCAGCCAAGGAGTCGGGGACAGGGGGCGCGGTGAAAAACTGTTTTTT.

The chain employs TRBV6-5 and TRBJ2-4, with TRBD1 matching 10 bases. CDR3 length equals 14 residues. Germline V lookup: CDR1 MNHEY, CDR2 SVGAGI. Unmatched junction bases numbered 3, after V lost 2 bases and J lost 8 bases. CDR3 sequence: CASSYQGQGDIQYF. In nucleotides, the CDR3 is TGTGCCAGCAGTTACCAAGGACAGGGGGACATTCAGTACTTC.

This sequence joins TRBV4-2 and TRBJ1-5, with a possible D match to TRBD1 (5 bases). Germline CDR1 LGHNA, CDR2 YNFKEQ. The CDR3 totals 19 residues. V gave up 1 base and J gave up 6 bases, with 25 bases separating them. CDR3 nucleotide sequence: TGTGCCAGCAGCCAAGTATTCGGGGGACCTTATTTTCTCGGTCAGCCCCAGCATTTT. Protein sequence: CASSQVFGGPYFLGQPQHF.

The chain has TRBV27 and TRBJ1-2; D may be TRBD1 (5 bases). CDR1 and CDR2 (germline): MNHEY, SMNVEV (reference sequence). There are 13 residues in the CDR3. V was cut by 5 bases and J by 4 bases, with 11 bases left in between. The CDR3 is CASSGGFRYGYTF. The CDR3 DNA follows: TGTGCCAGCAGTGGGGGGTTCCGCTATGGCTACACCTTC.

The genes are TRBV4-3 and TRBJ1-1; TRBD1 is a possible D gene (6 bases). V lost 0 bases, J lost 5 bases, and 16 bases lay in between. The V gene's germline CDR1 is LGHNA and CDR2 YSLEER. The CDR3 has 16 amino acids. CDR3 loop: CASSQDIRGVRTEAFF. CDR3 bases: TGCGCCAGCAGCCAAGACATCAGGGGAGTCAGGACTGAAGCTTTCTTT.

This rearrangement joins TRBV7-6 to TRBJ2-5; 9 bases are shared with TRBD2. J gave up 3 bases and V 5 bases, and 7 bases lay outside the gene matches. Germline V gene sequence: CDR1 SGHVS, CDR2 FNYEAQ. This CDR3 comprises 15 residues. Here the CDR3 reads CASSTTREGKETQYF. DNA for the CDR3: TGTGCCAGCAGCACGACGCGGGAGGGGAAAGAGACCCAGTACTTC.

The rearrangement joins TRBV5-1 to TRBJ2-4; D may be TRBD2 (7 bases). Trimming removed 1 base at V and 6 bases at J, with 26 bases between. Germline V CDR1 and CDR2: SGHRS, YFSETQ. The CDR3 is 19 amino acids. The CDR3 DNA sequence: TGCGCCAGCAGCTTGATTGGATTATCGGGGGGCCTTCGTGGAAACATTCAGTACTTC. Residues: CASSLIGLSGGLRGNIQYF.

The sample holds one count of this clone. The V gene is TRBV11-3, the J gene TRBJ2-2; D gene unclear. The germline gives CDR1 SGHNT, CDR2 YENEEA. Trimming cost V 5 bases and J 3 bases, with 10 bases left between them. This CDR3 region has 14 residues. The CDR3 DNA is TGTGCCAGCAGCCCCTATCTACACACCGGGGAGCTGTTTTTT. This translates into CASSPYLHTGELFF.

The rearrangement uses TRBV5-1 and TRBJ2-1; tentatively, D is TRBD2 (5 bases). Germline V CDR1 and CDR2: SGHRS, YFSETQ. V was shortened by 1 base and J by 14 bases, with 19 bases between the two germline ends. The CDR3 length is 14 residues. The CDR3, as DNA: TGCGCCAGCAGCTTGTCTGGAGGTCTACCGGATGAGTTCTTC. Its protein is CASSLSGGLPDEFF.

V usage is TRBV4-2 and J usage is TRBJ1-3; no clear D gene. V was pared by 1 base and J by 2 bases, with 9 bases between. CDR1 and CDR2 (germline): LGHNA, YNFKEQ. This CDR3 is 15 amino acids long. CDR3 sequence (DNA): TGTGCCAGCAGCCAAGTTGGCGGGGCTGGAAACACCATATATTTT. Protein: CASSQVGGAGNTIYF.

This clone was seen only a few times. The genes are TRBV27 and TRBJ2-7, with TRBD1 as a possible D gene (6 bases). V was clipped by 9 bases and J by 0 bases, with 12 bases between them. Germline V CDR1 and CDR2: MNHEY, SMNVEV (reference sequence). The CDR3 runs to 13 residues. The CDR3 here is CASRQESSYEQYF. The DNA for the CDR3 is TGTGCCAGTCGACAGGAAAGCTCCTACGAGCAGTACTTC.

The chain combines TRBV10-3 with TRBJ1-4; TRBD1 is a possible D gene (5 bases). The V end was cut by 4 bases, the J end by 0 bases, with 12 bases between. The CDR3 is 16 amino acids. From germline, CDR1 is ENHRY and CDR2 SYGVKD. CDR3 coding DNA: TGTGCCATCAGTGGGGGGACTAGTGCAACTAATGAAAAACTGTTTTTT. Translating gives CAISGGTSATNEKLFF.

The genes are TRBV19 and TRBJ1-1; tentative D call: TRBD1 (6 bases). There are 14 residues in the CDR3. Germline CDR1 reads LNHDA; CDR2 reads SQIVND (reference sequence). V was pared by 4 bases and J by 1 base, with 10 bases between. The CDR3 protein is CASSTRQENTEAFF. The CDR3 nucleotides are TGTGCCAGTAGTACCCGACAGGAGAACACTGAAGCTTTCTTT.

This sequence joins TRBV27 and TRBJ2-7; a possible D gene is TRBD1 (6 bases). CDR3 length equals 15 residues. V was clipped by 3 bases and J by 3 bases, with 15 bases between them. CDR1 and CDR2 (germline): MNHEY, SMNVEV (reference sequence). The CDR3 sequence: CASSFRGIPLYEQYF. CDR3 sequence (DNA): TGTGCCAGCAGTTTTAGGGGGATTCCCCTCTACGAGCAGTACTTC.

The V call is TRBV6-1, the J call TRBJ1-5, with TRBD1 matching over 8 bases. The CDR3 has 15 residues. Losses at the gene ends were 1 base for V and 7 bases for J; bases not matched to a gene: 6. Germline V gene sequence: CDR1 MNHNS, CDR2 SASEGT. The CDR3 loop reads CASSEGGQGSQPQHF. CDR3 in DNA: TGTGCCAGCAGTGAAGGAGGACAGGGTTCGCAGCCCCAGCATTTT.

The genes are TRBV30 and TRBJ1-4; D not certain. V was pared by 3 bases and J by 6 bases, with 8 bases between. Per germline, CDR1 GTSNPN and CDR2 SVGIG (reference sequence). The CDR3 is 12 residues long. CDR3 protein: CAWSGNDEKLFF. CDR3 in DNA: TGTGCCTGGAGCGGTAACGATGAAAAACTGTTTTTT.